What follows describes a single TCR beta chain. The antigen remains undetermined. V lost 2 bases and J lost 5, with 16 bases in between. In germline, CDR1 is MNHEY, CDR2 SMNVEV (reference sequence). The CDR3 sequence is 15 residues long. This specimen comes from a study of a mutant IDH1 vaccine in newly diagnosed glioma. Study at large: Patients received eight vaccinations in weeks 1, 3, 5, 7, 11, 15, 19, 23. Beginning 4-6 weeks after radiotherapy alone, or with temozolomide cycles, vaccination took place. Sex distribution of treated patients was approximately 60% male and roughly 40% female; mean age was around 40 years.

Assay used: immunoSEQ multiplex PCR; TCRdb lists only in-frame clones, some missing. The repertoire consists of more than 50,000 clones, with approximately 91% occurring once and the leading ten covering 1.9%. Documented time point: week 11, during vaccination. The study gave 300 ug of mutant IDH1 20-mer peptide per vaccine dose, with topical imiquimod. The input for sequencing was PBMCs, taken from a glioma patient whose treatment included an IDH1 peptide vaccine. This TCR was sampled from a middle-aged man with glioma. The J gene is TRBJ2-7, the V gene TRBV27; D possibly corresponds to TRBD1 (5 bases). CDR3 in DNA: TGTGCCAGCAGTTTAGAAAGGGGCAGGCCCCACGAGCAGTACTTC. The encoded protein is CASSLERGRPHEQYF.